These T cell receptor beta chains were read from a single sample in a study of CD8 T cell repertoires and HIV-1 epitope variants. The antigens these receptors bind are not known. Some clones are missing from TCRdb's copy, which holds only in-frame ones; the method was immunoSEQ multiplex PCR. The table has approximately 3,000 clones, roughly 71% seen once. The specimen was cultured CD8+ T cells derived from PBMCs. These receptors came from a male donor with HIV. Each CDR3 is given with its conserved first and last residue. A D gene is named only where the DNA matches it firmly. Only part of the rows carry a size: once, few, many, or a class if the clone is expanded.

d_call	v_call	clone_size	j_call	cdr3_nt	cdr3_aa
TRBD1	TRBV6-5	once	TRBJ2-5	TGTGCCAGCAGTAATACAGGGGGGCGAGAGACCCAGTACTTC	CASSNTGGRETQYF
TRBD1	TRBV19	.	TRBJ1-5	TGTGCCAGTAGTGATGACAGGGACGATCAGCCCCAGCATTTT	CASSDDRDDQPQHF
TRBD1	TRBV6-1	.	TRBJ1-5	TGTGCCAGCAGTGAAGGGACAGGGGGCGGTCAGCCCCAGCATTTT	CASSEGTGGGQPQHF
TRBD1	TRBV7-8	.	TRBJ1-2	TGTGCCAGCAGTTCCGGGACAGGGGGCTACACCTTC	CASSSGTGGYTF
TRBD1	TRBV27	.	TRBJ1-5	TGTGCCAGCAGTCCCGACAGGGTGTACAATCAGCCCCAGCATTTT	CASSPDRVYNQPQHF
.	TRBV5-1	.	TRBJ1-2	TGCGCCAGCAGCTTGGGGGCGAATAACTATGGCTACACCTTC	CASSLGANNYGYTF
.	TRBV9	.	TRBJ2-5	TGTGCCAGCAGCGGTAGTCAACGAGGGGAGACCCAGTACTTC	CASSGSQRGETQYF
TRBD2	TRBV5-4	few	TRBJ2-3	TGTGCCAGCAGCGGGGGAGGGACGAGGGGCACAGATACGCAGTATTTT	CASSGGGTRGTDTQYF
.	TRBV7-9	.	TRBJ2-3	TGTGCCAGCAGCGCTCGGGACTCGGCGACAGATACGCAGTATTTT	CASSARDSATDTQYF
.	TRBV5-6	.	TRBJ1-4	TGTGCCAGCAGCTTGGGGGGGAGAGAAAAACTGTTTTTT	CASSLGGREKLFF
TRBD2	TRBV28	few	TRBJ2-7	TGTGCCAGCAGTCCGGAAGCGGGAGTAAGCGAGCAGTACTTC	CASSPEAGVSEQYF
.	TRBV19	large	TRBJ2-7	TGTGCCAGTAGTACCCTAGCGACAGAATACGAGCAGTACTTC	CASSTLATEYEQYF
TRBD1	TRBV29-1	.	TRBJ2-7	TGCAGCATTCTGACAGGGCCTACCTACGAGCAGTACTTC	CSILTGPTYEQYF
TRBD2	TRBV5-6	few	TRBJ2-5	TGTGCCAGCAGCTTGCTCCTCGGACTAGCGGAAGAGACCCAGTACTTC	CASSLLLGLAEETQYF
TRBD1	TRBV25-1	.	TRBJ2-7	TGTGCCAGCAGTCCGACCGTAGGATTGGGACAGCCCTACGAGCAGTACTTC	CASSPTVGLGQPYEQYF
.	TRBV7-9	.	TRBJ2-7	TGTGCCAGCAGCCCAGAGAAACAGGCCTTCTTTGAGCAGTACTTC	CASSPEKQAFFEQYF
.	TRBV7-9	.	TRBJ2-5	TGTGCCAGCAGCCACGACACTAATCAAGAGACCCAGTACTTC	CASSHDTNQETQYF
TRBD2	TRBV28	.	TRBJ2-1	TGTGCCAGCGTCCTTGGGGGAGGGATGAACTCCTACAATGAGCAGTTCTTC	CASVLGGGMNSYNEQFF
.	TRBV19	once	TRBJ2-1	TGTGCCAGTAGTCGAGACGCCGGGACTTACAATGAGCAGTTCTTC	CASSRDAGTYNEQFF
TRBD1	TRBV4-3	.	TRBJ2-6	TGCGCCAGCAGCCAGACAGGGGGCTCTGGGGCCAACGTCCTGACTTTC	CASSQTGGSGANVLTF
.	TRBV21-1	once	TRBJ2-3	TGTGCCAGCACCCCGTGGGGGGGGGCCGGCACAGATACGCAGTATTTT	CASTPWGGAGTDTQYF
.	TRBV9	.	TRBJ2-5	TGTGCCAGCACCAGCCCGAGGACCCAGTACTTC	CASTSPRTQYF
.	TRBV2	.	TRBJ2-7	TGTGCCAGCAGTGAAGAAGGGGGAGTTAGCTACGAGCAGTACTTC	CASSEEGGVSYEQYF
.	TRBV15	.	TRBJ1-5	TGTGCCACCAGAGCCGACAGAGAAATTGGGCAGCCCCAGCATTTT	CATRADREIGQPQHF
.	TRBV12-2	.	TRBJ1-1	TGTGCAAGTCGCAGGGGATGGGGCACTGAAGCTTTCTTT	CASRRGWGTEAFF
.	TRBV30	few	TRBJ2-5	TGTGCCTGGAGTGCGGTCCGGGAGACCCAGTACTTC	CAWSAVRETQYF
.	TRBV28	.	TRBJ2-1	TGTGCCAGCACCAGTACCATGGGGGGTTCCTACAATGAGCAGTTCTTC	CASTSTMGGSYNEQFF
.	TRBV28	.	TRBJ1-5	TGTGCCAGCAGTTTTCCGGGCCTCACCACTTATAGCAATCAGCCCCAGCATTTT	CASSFPGLTTYSNQPQHF
.	TRBV6-5	few	TRBJ1-1	TGTGCCAGCAGTTACGGGGACACTGAAGCTTTCTTT	CASSYGDTEAFF
TRBD1	TRBV19	once	TRBJ1-5	TGTGCCAGTAGTCCCGACAGGGGTAGTCAGCCCCAGCATTTT	CASSPDRGSQPQHF
.	TRBV28	.	TRBJ2-7	TGTGCCAGCAGTTTCGTATCAGGGACCGACGAGCAGTACTTC	CASSFVSGTDEQYF
.	TRBV6-5	.	TRBJ2-1	TGTGCCAGCAGTTACGGGGGGACCTACAATGAGCAGTTCTTC	CASSYGGTYNEQFF
.	TRBV27	.	TRBJ2-7	TGTGCCAGCAGTTTAACCCCCGGGCTCAGCGAGCAGTACTTC	CASSLTPGLSEQYF
.	TRBV27	.	TRBJ1-6	TGTGCCAGCAGTACGACAAATAATTCACCCCTCCACTTT	CASSTTNNSPLHF
.	TRBV5-5	.	TRBJ2-2	TGTGCCAGCAGCTTGGAAAAGGGTCAGGGAGGAACCGGGGAGCTGTTTTTT	CASSLEKGQGGTGELFF
TRBD1	TRBV5-8	once	TRBJ2-7	TGTGCCAGCAGCCGGGACAGGGGCTACGAGCAGTACTTC	CASSRDRGYEQYF
TRBD1	TRBV9	.	TRBJ1-6	TGTGCCAGCAGCGTAGACAAAGGGACAGGCTCTGGGGGGAATTCACCCCTCCACTTT	CASSVDKGTGSGGNSPLHF
.	TRBV7-2	.	TRBJ2-7	TGTGCCAGCAGCTTAATGAAGGGGGCCTACGAGCAGTACTTC	CASSLMKGAYEQYF
.	TRBV30	few	TRBJ2-1	TGTGCCTGGAGTGAGGGGGAACAGCTCCAGTTCTTC	CAWSEGEQLQFF
.	TRBV9	.	TRBJ2-2	TGTGCCAGCAGCGCCCCATCTTTGGGTAGGGACACCGGGGAGCTGTTTTTT	CASSAPSLGRDTGELFF
.	TRBV28	.	TRBJ1-4	TGTGCCAGCACGGCCACGGGGCAGGGACGAGAGAATGAAAAACTGTTTTTT	CASTATGQGRENEKLFF
.	TRBV5-6	.	TRBJ2-7	TGTGCCAGCAGCTTGTCGGGATACTACGAGCAGTACTTC	CASSLSGYYEQYF
TRBD1	TRBV2	few	TRBJ2-1	TGTGCCGGCCTGGCAGGGGGCTCGTACAATGAGCAGTTCTTC	CAGLAGGSYNEQFF
TRBD1	TRBV6-4	.	TRBJ2-3	TGTGCCAGCAGTGCCGGGACAGGGGCAGATACGCAGTATTTT	CASSAGTGADTQYF
.	TRBV6-5	.	TRBJ2-7	TGTGCCAGCAGTTATTCGGGGGATGTCTACGAGCAGTACTTC	CASSYSGDVYEQYF
TRBD1	TRBV6-1	once	TRBJ1-1	TGTGCCAGCAGGGGGCTTCGGGACAGGCACACTGAAGCTTTCTTT	CASRGLRDRHTEAFF